This passage covers 18 T cell receptor beta chains from one sample sequenced in a study of patients with pleural tuberculosis. TCRdb re-called the reads through MiXCR, storing one row per CDR3 protein. The sample includes about 29,000 distinct CDR3 sequences, 18% of them seen just once. The sequenced sample was peripheral blood. Receptors were obtained from a human donor with pleural tuberculosis.

As regards this clonotype: One junction end disagrees with the germline gene, perhaps due to a read error. The chain combines TRBV30 with TRBJ2-7, with 10 bases lining up with TRBD2. Germline values: CDR1 GTSNPN, CDR2 SVGIG (reference sequence). There are 16 residues in the CDR3. CDR3 loop: CAWSVTSGTAHYGQYF. The DNA for the CDR3 is TGTGCCTGGAGCGTTACTAGCGGGACGGCCCACTACGGGCAGTACTTC.

This clonotype has a count of ten or more. V usage is TRBV29-1 and J usage is TRBJ2-3; D is uncertain. Between the trimmed V and J ends, which lost 6 bases and 9 bases, there was a span of 16 bases. This CDR3 spans 12 amino acids. Per the germline V gene, CDR1 is SQVTM and CDR2 is ANQGSEA. Here the CDR3 DNA reads TGCAGCGTCCCGACTGGGCCAGGCACGCAGTATTTT. Translated, it gives CSVPTGPGTQYF.

This clonotype was counted at least ten times. The rearrangement uses TRBV9 and TRBJ2-1, with D perhaps TRBD1 (6 bases). The V gene's germline CDR1 is SGDLS and CDR2 YYNGEE. V was pared by 4 bases and J by 4 bases, with 12 bases between. The CDR3 length is 14 residues. CDR3 loop: CASSRGTKYNEQFF. CDR3 nucleotides: TGTGCCAGCAGCAGGGGGACAAAATACAATGAGCAGTTCTTC.

This clonotype appeared many times. The CDR3 loop reads CASLPGQSVGSTDTQYF. CDR3 DNA: TGTGCCAGCCTCCCGGGACAGAGCGTTGGGAGCACAGATACGCAGTATTTT. The V and J genes are TRBV6-1 and TRBJ2-3, with 7 bases aligning to TRBD1. Germline V lookup: CDR1 MNHNS, CDR2 SASEGT. The trim removed 8 bases at V and 0 bases at J, leaving 14 bases unmatched. The CDR3 length is 17 residues.

This clonotype was counted at least ten times. V usage is TRBV27 and J usage is TRBJ1-2; TRBD1 matches 8 bases. The germline V gene encodes CDR1 MNHEY and CDR2 SMNVEV (reference sequence). The trim removed 8 bases at V and 4 bases at J, leaving 15 bases unmatched. CDR3 length: 16 amino acids. The DNA for the CDR3 is TGTGCCAGCGCCCCGGGACAGGTTGGGACAGGCTATGGCTACACCTTC. This gives the protein CASAPGQVGTGYGYTF.

Concerning this clonotype: Possible read error: a much larger clone is one base away. V is TRBV7-9 and J is TRBJ2-1; D call uncertain. Per germline, CDR1 SEHNR and CDR2 FQNEAQ (reference sequence). CDR3 length: 13 amino acids. Between the trimmed V and J ends, which lost 5 bases and 6 bases, there was a span of 11 bases. CDR3: CASSHAMGNEQFF. The CDR3 nucleotides read TGTGCCAGCAGCCATGCCATGGGCAATGAGCAGTTCTTC.

This clonotype was seen repeatedly, ten times or more. The chain recombines TRBV20-1 with TRBJ2-2; no clear D. Germline V gene sequence: CDR1 DFQATT, CDR2 SNEGSKA (reference sequence). Trimming left V 5 bases short and J 0 bases short, with 10 bases between. There are 14 residues in the CDR3. In DNA, the CDR3 is TGCAGTGCTCAGAGCGTTTCGAACACCGGGGAGCTGTTTTTT. This translates into CSAQSVSNTGELFF.

This clonotype was seen repeatedly, ten times or more. The genes are TRBV5-1 and TRBJ1-2; no clear D. The V gene lost 0 bases and the J gene lost 7 bases, with 13 bases spanning the gap. Germline-derived CDR1 and CDR2 are SGHRS and YFSETQ. The CDR3 is made up of 14 amino acids. CDR3 residues: CASSLDPGFAGYTF. Written as DNA, the CDR3 is TGCGCCAGCAGCTTGGATCCCGGGTTTGCTGGCTACACCTTC. The variable domain in full, completed from reference TRBV5-1 and TRBJ1-2, reads KAGVTQTPRYLIKTRGQQVTLSCSPISGHRSVSWYQQTPGQGLQFLFEYFSETQRNKGNFPGRFSGRQFSNSRSEMNVSTLELGDSALYLCASSLDPGFAGYTFGSGTRLTVV.

The chain links TRBV5-5 to TRBJ2-1; D is ambiguous. The CDR3 totals 15 residues. Germline V gene sequence: CDR1 SGHKS, CDR2 YYEKEE (reference sequence). V was pared by 0 bases and J by 4 bases, with 11 bases between. The CDR3 sequence: CASSLDWGLYNEQFF. In nucleotides, the CDR3 is TGTGCCAGCAGCTTGGATTGGGGATTGTACAATGAGCAGTTCTTC. The full variable domain, rest sourced from reference TRBV5-5 and TRBJ2-1, is DAGVTQSPTHLIKTRGQQVTLRCSPISGHKSVSWYQQVLGQGPQFIFQYYEKEERGRGNFPDRFSARQFPNYSSELNVNALLLGDSALYLCASSLDWGLYNEQFFGPGTRLTVL.

Notes on this clonotype: Compared with germline, one end of the junction differs, possibly owing to a read error. The J gene is TRBJ2-3, the V gene TRBV2; 11 bases map to TRBD2. This CDR3 has 15 amino acids. Germline CDR1 SNHLY, CDR2 FYNNEI. As DNA, the CDR3 is TGTGCCAGCAGTCGAACTAGCGGGGGCACAGATACGCAGCACTTT. This sequence encodes CASSRTSGGTDTQHF.

This clonotype was counted ten times or more. CDR3 sequence reads: CSAHPYTAGGPGRYEQYF. In DNA form, the CDR3 reads TGCAGTGCCCACCCTTATACGGCGGGAGGTCCCGGACGATACGAGCAGTACTTC. The chain is built from TRBV20-1 and TRBJ2-7, with 8 bases matching TRBD2. This CDR3 has 18 amino acids. CDR1 DFQATT and CDR2 SNEGSKA come from the germline V gene (reference sequence). V was pared by 6 bases and J by 4 bases, with 23 bases of the junction left unmatched.

This clonotype was seen many times. The gene calls are TRBV14 and TRBJ1-5; D gene unclear. The CDR3 sequence is 11 residues long. CDR1 SGHDN and CDR2 FVKESK come from the germline V gene. Trimming took off 7 bases at V and 7 bases at J, with 8 bases between the two ends. The CDR3 region is CASNRRQPQHF. CDR3 DNA sequence: TGTGCCAGCAACCGTCGGCAGCCCCAGCATTTT.

This clonotype was seen many times. The chain links TRBV5-1 to TRBJ1-2; D is unclear. V lost 1 base and J 2 bases, leaving 15 bases between the germline ends. Germline lookup yields CDR1 SGHRS and CDR2 YFSETQ. The length of the CDR3 is 16 residues. The CDR3 spells CASSLNLDTRNYGYTF. The DNA for the CDR3 is TGCGCCAGCAGCTTGAACTTAGACACCAGAAACTATGGCTACACCTTC.

By proportion, this clonotype is medium-sized. The chain joins TRBV27 to TRBJ1-2; D uncertain. Trimming took 6 bases from V and 2 from J, leaving 10 bases between them. CDR1 is MNHEY and CDR2 is SMNVEV in the germline V gene (reference sequence). This CDR3 has 13 amino acids. CDR3 sequence (DNA): TGTGCCAGCAGCTTCAAGAAGAACTATGGCTACACCTTC. This translates into CASSFKKNYGYTF.

This clonotype has a count of ten or more. The J gene is TRBJ2-4, the V gene TRBV3-1, with D possibly TRBD1 on 6 matching bases. Trimming left V 3 bases short and J 3 bases short, with 15 bases between. The length of the CDR3 is 16 residues. CDR1 and CDR2 (germline): LGHDT, YNNKEL (reference sequence). CDR3 residues: CASSQSQGYGKNIQYF. For the CDR3, the DNA is TGTGCCAGCAGCCAGTCACAGGGCTATGGCAAAAACATTCAGTACTTC.

In its sample, this clonotype is medium-sized (0.01 to 0.1%). This chain connects TRBV6-6 to TRBJ2-1; the D is unclear. The V end was cut by 2 bases, the J end by 4 bases, with 12 bases between. Germline V gene data show CDR1 as MNHNY and CDR2 as SVGAGI (reference sequence). The CDR3 totals 15 residues. The CDR3 sequence is CASSYEDSGYNEQFF. Written as DNA, the CDR3 is TGTGCCAGCAGTTACGAAGATTCGGGTTACAATGAGCAGTTCTTC.

This clonotype was seen many times. V gene TRBV2 combines with J gene TRBJ1-2, with 10 bases that match TRBD1. The CDR3 totals 14 residues. Germline-derived CDR1 and CDR2 are SNHLY and FYNNEI. Trimming at V came to 7 bases and at J to 9 bases, leaving 11 bases not matched to a gene. CDR3 in DNA: TGTGCCAGCATGAGGGGAGGACAGGGGGGAAGCTACACCTTC. It yields the protein CASMRGGQGGSYTF.

The sample holds many counts of this clonotype. The chain combines TRBV19 with TRBJ1-2, with 7 positions matching TRBD1. The CDR3 consists of 15 residues. The J segment lost 4 bases and the V segment lost 2 bases, leaving 7 bases of the junction unmatched. Germline values: CDR1 LNHDA, CDR2 SQIVND (reference sequence). This CDR3 reads CASSIYSTGLYGYTF. DNA of the CDR3: TGTGCCAGTAGTATATACTCGACAGGGCTCTATGGCTACACCTTC.